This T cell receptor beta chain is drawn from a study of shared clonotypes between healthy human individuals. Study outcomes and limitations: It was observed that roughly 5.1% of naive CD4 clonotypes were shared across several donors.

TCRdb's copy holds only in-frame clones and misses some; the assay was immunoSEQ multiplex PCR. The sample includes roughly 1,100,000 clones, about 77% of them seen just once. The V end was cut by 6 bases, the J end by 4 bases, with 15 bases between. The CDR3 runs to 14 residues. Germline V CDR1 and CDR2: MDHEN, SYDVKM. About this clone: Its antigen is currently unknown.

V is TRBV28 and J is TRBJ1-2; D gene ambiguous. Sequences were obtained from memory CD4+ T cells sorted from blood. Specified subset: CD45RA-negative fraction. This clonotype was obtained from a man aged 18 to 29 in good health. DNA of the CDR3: TGTGCCAGCAGACCAAATGACATGGGCTATGGCTACACCTTC. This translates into CASRPNDMGYGYTF.